These T cell receptor beta chains were read from a single sample in a study of blood T cell repertoires in COVID-19. The data were produced by immunoSEQ multiplex PCR, yet TCRdb's version contains in-frame clones alone and is incomplete. The sample contains approximately 90,000 clones, roughly 80% of which appear only once. The sample taken for sequencing was peripheral blood. Every receptor here comes from a human donor in a cohort sampled during active COVID-19. CDR3s include the opening cysteine and the closing phenylalanine or tryptophan. A D gene is named only where the DNA matches it firmly. Expanded clones are given a class, and other clones once, few, many or no size at all.

CASSLGTGGGYTF | TGTGCCAGCAGCCTAGGGACAGGGGGCGGCTACACCTTC | TRBD1 | TRBJ1-2 | TRBV7-8 | few
CASSPGTGNMNTEAFF | TGTGCCAGCTCACCCGGGACAGGGAACATGAACACTGAAGCTTTCTTT | TRBD1 | TRBJ1-1 | TRBV18 | few
CASSRQGLGSAEAFF | TGTGCCAGCAGCCGACAAGGATTGGGGAGTGCTGAAGCTTTCTTT | NA | TRBJ1-1 | TRBV3-1/TRBV3-2 | NA
CATIDLRGGGTEAFF | TGTGCCACCATAGACCTCCGGGGAGGTGGAACTGAAGCTTTCTTT | NA | TRBJ1-1 | TRBV19 | few
CASSYSIYRGNEQFF | TGTGCCAGCAGCTATAGTATTTATCGGGGCAATGAGCAGTTCTTC | NA | TRBJ2-1 | TRBV9 | NA
CASTGGAGANVLTF | TGTGCCAGCACGGGAGGGGCAGGGGCCAACGTCCTGACTTTC | TRBD2 | TRBJ2-6 | TRBV9 | NA
CASSPGGRGYTGELFF | TGTGCCAGCAGCCCGGGAGGAAGGGGCTACACCGGGGAGCTGTTTTTT | TRBD2 | TRBJ2-2 | TRBV7-2 | NA
CASSQDRGLGAKNIQYF | TGTGCCAGCAGCCAAGACAGGGGGTTAGGAGCCAAAAACATTCAGTACTTC | TRBD1 | TRBJ2-4 | TRBV14 | NA
CASSLARSIFTDTQYF | TGTGCCAGCAGCTTGGCCAGGTCTATCTTCACAGATACGCAGTATTTT | NA | TRBJ2-3 | TRBV5-6 | once
CASSSTGVLEQFF | TGTGCCAGCAGTAGTACAGGGGTCCTTGAGCAGTTCTTC | TRBD1 | TRBJ2-1 | TRBV7-2 | NA
CASSLTSYGGELFF | TGTGCCAGCAGTCTCACTAGCTACGGCGGGGAGCTGTTTTTT | NA | TRBJ2-2 | TRBV27 | NA
CASSPVSGNQPQHF | TGTGCCAGCAGCCCCGTATCAGGGAATCAGCCCCAGCATTTT | NA | TRBJ1-5 | TRBV27 | few
CASSSTANYGYTF | TGTGCCAGCAGCTCGACAGCTAACTATGGCTACACCTTC | NA | TRBJ1-2 | TRBV5-8 | NA
CASSLSGTGSTEAFF | TGTGCCAGCAGTTTATCCGGGACAGGGAGCACTGAAGCTTTCTTT | TRBD1 | TRBJ1-1 | TRBV28 | NA
CASTGQGIAYNEQFF | TGTGCCAGCACCGGACAGGGGATCGCCTACAATGAGCAGTTCTTC | TRBD1 | TRBJ2-1 | TRBV2 | NA
CATSPSGGHDTQYF | TGTGCCACCAGCCCTAGCGGGGGCCATGATACGCAGTATTTT | TRBD2 | TRBJ2-3 | TRBV24-1 | NA
CASSDPGQGGGGELFF | TGTGCCAGTAGTGACCCTGGACAGGGAGGAGGCGGGGAGCTGTTTTTT | TRBD1 | TRBJ2-2 | TRBV19 | NA
CASGQGLADTQYF | TGTGCCAGCGGACAGGGTCTGGCAGATACGCAGTATTTT | TRBD1 | TRBJ2-3 | TRBV7-9 | NA
CASSLNRLYEQYF | TGTGCCAGCAGTTTAAACAGGCTCTACGAGCAGTACTTC | NA | TRBJ2-7 | TRBV27 | NA
CASSLRLDTGELFF | TGTGCCAGCAGCTTAAGACTTGACACCGGGGAGCTGTTTTTT | NA | TRBJ2-2 | TRBV9 | NA
CARAHFKGQVNTEAFF | TGTGCCAGAGCGCACTTTAAGGGACAGGTGAACACTGAAGCTTTCTTT | TRBD1 | TRBJ1-1 | TRBV5-3 | NA
CASSPGQGVREQYF | TGTGCCAGCAGTCCCGGACAGGGGGTTCGTGAGCAGTACTTC | TRBD1 | TRBJ2-7 | TRBV27 | once
CATIGAENTGELFF | TGTGCCACCATAGGGGCAGAGAACACCGGGGAGCTGTTTTTT | NA | TRBJ2-2 | TRBV24-1 | NA
CASSQGGLAIEQYF | TGTGCCAGCAGCCAAGGGGGACTAGCGATAGAGCAGTACTTC | TRBD2 | TRBJ2-7 | TRBV3-1/TRBV3-2 | NA